This entry features one TCR beta chain sequence. The table came from immunoSEQ multiplex PCR; TCRdb's copy has only in-frame clones and leaves some out. Of 150,000 to 200,000 clones listed, 90% are singletons. Looked up from germline, CDR1 is MDHEN and CDR2 is SYDVKM. CDR3 length: 14 residues. With V trimmed by 4 bases and J by 5 bases, 5 bases remained unmatched. This record belongs to a study of blood T cell repertoires in COVID-19. Study overall: Donors in the United States, Italy and Spain gave samples during acute or convalescent COVID-19. PBMCs, B-cell-depleted T cells, or T cells were the source of the cDNA or gDNA that made up the material.

The V gene is TRBV28, the J gene TRBJ2-1; 7 bases match TRBD2. The TCR comes from a man in his sixties with active or convalescent COVID-19. The sequenced sample was peripheral blood. The CDR3 DNA follows: TGTGCCAGCAGTTCGGGGGGTAATAACAATGAGCAGTTCTTC. Protein sequence: CASSSGGNNNEQFF.